The 4 T cell receptor beta chains below were found in one sample sequenced in a study of blood T cell repertoires in COVID-19. The protocol was immunoSEQ multiplex PCR, while the TCRdb copy is restricted to in-frame clones and leaves out a portion. The sample holds approximately 270,000 clones; about 90% are singletons and the top ten take about 2%. Sequences were obtained from PBMCs or T cells enriched from blood (not recorded which). The receptors originated from a woman aged 55-69 years who had recovered from COVID-19.

The chain employs TRBV11-2 and TRBJ2-4; 9 bases are a match to TRBD1. V was pared by 5 bases and J by 7 bases, with 6 bases of the junction left unmatched. The germline V gene has CDR1 SGHAT and CDR2 FQNNGV. The CDR3 extends over 14 amino acids. The CDR3 is CASSPGQGPNIQYF. DNA of the CDR3: TGTGCCAGCAGCCCCGGACAGGGGCCCAACATTCAGTACTTC.

The V gene is TRBV4-1, the J gene TRBJ1-4, with 7 bases that match TRBD1. CDR3 length equals 14 residues. Looked up from germline, CDR1 is MGHRA and CDR2 is YSYEKL. V trimming: 2 bases; J trimming: 8 bases; junction bases outside the gene matches: 5. In DNA, the CDR3 is TGCGCCAGCAGCCAACCGGGACAGAGGGAAAAACTGTTTTTT. It encodes CASSQPGQREKLFF.

Written as DNA, the CDR3 is TGTGCCAGCACCGAAACGGGTCTTGGAAACACCATATATTTT. Translated, it gives CASTETGLGNTIYF. V usage is TRBV6-5 and J usage is TRBJ1-3; no reliable D call. Per germline, CDR1 MNHEY and CDR2 SVGAGI. This CDR3 contains 14 residues. V dropped 7 bases and J dropped 3 bases, with 13 bases sitting between them.

The V and J genes are TRBV29-1 and TRBJ2-5, with D tentatively TRBD1 (6 bases). V was trimmed by 8 bases and J by 4 bases, leaving 20 bases between them. The CDR3 is made up of 14 amino acids. Germline V gene sequence: CDR1 SQVTM, CDR2 ANQGSEA. The CDR3 loop is CSSSPTGRGETQYF. The CDR3 DNA reads as TGCAGCTCCTCACCCACAGGGCGCGGAGAGACCCAGTACTTC. Full variable domain (outside the CDR3, taken from reference TRBV29-1 and TRBJ2-5): SAVISQKPSRDICQRGTSLTIQCQVDSQVTMMFWYRQQPGQSLTLIATANQGSEATYESGFVIDKFPISRPNLTFSTLTVSNMSPEDSSIYLCSSSPTGRGETQYFGPGTRLLVL.